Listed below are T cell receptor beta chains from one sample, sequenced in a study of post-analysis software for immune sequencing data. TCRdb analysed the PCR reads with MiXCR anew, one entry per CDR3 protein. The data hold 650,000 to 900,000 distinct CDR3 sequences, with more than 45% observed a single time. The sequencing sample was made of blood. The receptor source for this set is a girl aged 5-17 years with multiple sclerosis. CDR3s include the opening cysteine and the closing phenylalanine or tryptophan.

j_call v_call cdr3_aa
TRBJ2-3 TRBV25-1 CATLSTDTQYF
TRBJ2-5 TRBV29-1 CSAMSPDRETQYF
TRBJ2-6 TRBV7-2 CASSIRGSGANVLTF
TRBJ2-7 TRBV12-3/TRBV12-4 CASSLGASGRAQYF
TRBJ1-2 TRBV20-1 CSASGQGYYYGYTF
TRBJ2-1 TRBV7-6 CASSPRYRSYNEQFF
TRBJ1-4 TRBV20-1 CSATPRDRVEKLFF
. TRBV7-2 CASRPLPQREGQREGYEQYF
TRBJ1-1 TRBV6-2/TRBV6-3 CASSYLNALQEAFF
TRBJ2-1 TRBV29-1 CSVDPSGVYNEQFF
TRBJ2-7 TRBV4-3 CTSSQQRTGSYEQYF
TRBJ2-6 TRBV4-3 CASSHLDQANVLTF
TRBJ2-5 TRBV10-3 CAISGAGVETQYF
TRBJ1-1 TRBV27 CASSLSPPNTEAFF
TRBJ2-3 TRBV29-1 CSVEESTDTQYF
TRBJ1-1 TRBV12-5 CASGSTMADAEAFF
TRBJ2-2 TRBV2 CASRRQGPNTGELFF
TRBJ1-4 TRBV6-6 CASSYRTEATNEKLFF
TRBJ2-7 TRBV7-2 CASSLGRGRERSYEQYF
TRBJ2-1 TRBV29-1 CSAIAGGISYNEQFF
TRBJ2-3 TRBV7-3 CASSPSLNTDTQYF
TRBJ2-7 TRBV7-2 CASSSTSASGEQYF
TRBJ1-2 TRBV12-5 CASADTGYGYTF
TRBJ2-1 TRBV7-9 CASSERTSGRVGSYNEQFF
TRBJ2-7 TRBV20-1 CSASAGGNFYEQYF
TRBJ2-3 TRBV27 CASGGLAGGKDTQYF
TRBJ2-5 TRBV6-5 CASSYLGQAQETQYF
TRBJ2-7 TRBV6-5 CASSAVAGASYEQYF
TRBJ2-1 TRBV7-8 CASTLHGTSGRASYNEQFF
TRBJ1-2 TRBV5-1 CASSKTPQVANGYTF
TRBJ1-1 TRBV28 CASIERGANTEAFF
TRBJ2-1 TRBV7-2 CASSLRTSGVKQFF
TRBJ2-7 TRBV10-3 CAISENPQAPLEQYF
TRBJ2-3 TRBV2 CASSPGTVNTDTQYF
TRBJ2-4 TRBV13 CASSFGTRGAFEQYF
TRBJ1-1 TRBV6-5 CASSYRDPNTEAFF
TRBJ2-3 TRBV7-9 CASSLGGLQGTDTQYF
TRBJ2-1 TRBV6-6 CASVSGGSYNEQFF
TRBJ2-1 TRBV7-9 CASSSQLAGEAERFF
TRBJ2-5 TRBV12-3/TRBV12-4 CASSLVGGSFPQETQYF
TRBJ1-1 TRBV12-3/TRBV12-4 CASRPKDRGRITEAFF
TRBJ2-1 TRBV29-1 CSVRGALREQFF
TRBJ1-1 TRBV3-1 CASSKRRNTEAFF
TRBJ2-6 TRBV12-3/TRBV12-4 CASSLRLGGANVLTF
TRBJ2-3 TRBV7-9 CASSPQHGTQYF
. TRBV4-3 CASSRVAGRGETQYF
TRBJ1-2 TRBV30 CAWSMTIQGARGYTF
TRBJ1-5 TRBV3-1 CASSQGTLNHQPQHF
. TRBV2 CASMGTFGSGEQYF
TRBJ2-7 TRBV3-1 CASSQPGQGTEQYF